This TCR beta chain was documented in a study of T cells after yellow fever vaccination. Study observations and caveats: The booster response re-showed most primary clones: around 95% CD4, approximately 86% CD8.

Germline V gene data show CDR1 as SGHRS and CDR2 as YFSETQ. The J segment lost 7 bases and the V segment lost 4 bases, leaving 3 bases of the junction unmatched. The CDR3 is made up of 13 amino acids. From the 5' RACE reads, TCRdb called clonotypes with MiXCR, one entry per CDR3 protein. The repertoire holds just under 600,000 distinct CDR3 sequences, less than 15% seen once, with over 13% in the top ten. With regard to this clonotype: Its antigen remains unidentified.

The sequencing used PBMCs, collected on the day of the yellow fever booster vaccination. This rearrangement joins TRBV5-1 to TRBJ1-2, with 11 bases lining up with TRBD1. The clonotype was recovered from a man aged 25 to 45 who received the YFV17D yellow fever vaccine. The DNA of the CDR3 is TGCGCCAGCAGCCAAGGGACAGGGGGTGGCTACACCTTC. Translated, it gives CASSQGTGGGYTF. The full variable domain, in which reference TRBV5-1 and TRBJ1-2 provide the parts outside the CDR3, is KAGVTQTPRYLIKTRGQQVTLSCSPISGHRSVSWYQQTPGQGLQFLFEYFSETQRNKGNFPGRFSGRQFSNSRSEMNVSTLELGDSALYLCASSQGTGGGYTFGSGTRLTVV.